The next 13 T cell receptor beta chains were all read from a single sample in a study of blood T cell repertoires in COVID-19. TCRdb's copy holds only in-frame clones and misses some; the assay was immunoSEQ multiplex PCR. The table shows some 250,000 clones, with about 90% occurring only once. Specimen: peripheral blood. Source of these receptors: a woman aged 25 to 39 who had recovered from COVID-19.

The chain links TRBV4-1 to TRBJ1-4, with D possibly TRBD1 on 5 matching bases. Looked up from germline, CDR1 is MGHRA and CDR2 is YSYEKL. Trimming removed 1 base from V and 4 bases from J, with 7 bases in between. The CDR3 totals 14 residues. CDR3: CASSQAGGNEKLFF. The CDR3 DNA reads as TGCGCCAGCAGCCAAGCCGGGGGTAATGAAAAACTGTTTTTT.

In nucleotides, the CDR3 is TGTGCCAGCTTGGGGACACAGGAAAGAACTGAAGCTTTCTTT. Translation: CASLGTQERTEAFF. This chain uses TRBV6-6 with TRBJ1-1; possible D gene TRBD1, 6 bases. The CDR3 is 14 amino acids. Trimming shortened V by 8 bases and J by 5 bases, and 18 bases separated the two germline ends. CDR1 is MNHNY, CDR2 SVGAGI, per germline (reference sequence).

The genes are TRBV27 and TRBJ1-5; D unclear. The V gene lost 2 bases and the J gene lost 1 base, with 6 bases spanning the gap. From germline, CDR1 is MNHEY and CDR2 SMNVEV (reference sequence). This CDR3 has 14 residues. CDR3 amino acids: CASSLRVSNQPQHF. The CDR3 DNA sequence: TGTGCCAGCAGTTTAAGAGTAAGCAATCAGCCCCAGCATTTT.

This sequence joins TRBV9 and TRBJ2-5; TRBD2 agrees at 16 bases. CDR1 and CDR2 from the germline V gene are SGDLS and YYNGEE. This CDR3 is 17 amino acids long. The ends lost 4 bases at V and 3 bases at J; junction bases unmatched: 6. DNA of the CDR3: TGTGCCAGCAGCTCGGGACTAGCGGGGGGGCTTGAAGAGACCCAGTACTTC. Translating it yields CASSSGLAGGLEETQYF.

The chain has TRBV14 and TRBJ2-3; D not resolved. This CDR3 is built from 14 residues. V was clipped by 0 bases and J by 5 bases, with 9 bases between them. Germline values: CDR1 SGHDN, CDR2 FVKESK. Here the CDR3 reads CASSQDFGGDTQYF. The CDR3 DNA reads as TGTGCCAGCAGCCAAGATTTCGGTGGAGATACGCAGTATTTT.

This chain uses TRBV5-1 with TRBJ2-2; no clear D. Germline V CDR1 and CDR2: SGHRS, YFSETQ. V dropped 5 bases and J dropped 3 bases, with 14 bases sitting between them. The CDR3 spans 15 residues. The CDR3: CASSKERVDTGELFF. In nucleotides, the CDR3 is TGCGCCAGCAGTAAAGAACGCGTGGACACCGGGGAGCTGTTTTTT.

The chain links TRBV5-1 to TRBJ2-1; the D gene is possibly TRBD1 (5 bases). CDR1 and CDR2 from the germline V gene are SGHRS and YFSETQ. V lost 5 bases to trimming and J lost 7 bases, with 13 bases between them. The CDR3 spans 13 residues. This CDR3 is CASRSGARNEQFF. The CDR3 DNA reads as TGCGCCAGCAGGTCTGGGGCGAGGAATGAGCAGTTCTTC.

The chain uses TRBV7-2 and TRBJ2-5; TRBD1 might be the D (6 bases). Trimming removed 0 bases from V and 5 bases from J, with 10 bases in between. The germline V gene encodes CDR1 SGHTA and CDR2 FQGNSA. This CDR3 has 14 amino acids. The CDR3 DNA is TGTGCCAGCAGCTTAGCTAGGGGGTCCGAGACCCAGTACTTC. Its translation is CASSLARGSETQYF.

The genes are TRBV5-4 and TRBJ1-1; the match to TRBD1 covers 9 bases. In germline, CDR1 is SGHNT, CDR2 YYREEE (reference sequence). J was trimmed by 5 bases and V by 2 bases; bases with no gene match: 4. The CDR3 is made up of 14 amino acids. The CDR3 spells CASSFDRGGTEAFF. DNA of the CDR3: TGTGCCAGCAGCTTCGACAGGGGGGGGACTGAAGCTTTCTTT.

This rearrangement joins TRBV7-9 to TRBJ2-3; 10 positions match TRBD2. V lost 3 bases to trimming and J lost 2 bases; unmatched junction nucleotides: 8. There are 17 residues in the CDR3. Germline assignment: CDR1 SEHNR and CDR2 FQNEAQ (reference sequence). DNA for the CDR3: TGTGCCAGCAGCTTCCCCACTAGCGGGGATCCCACAGATACGCAGTATTTT. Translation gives CASSFPTSGDPTDTQYF.

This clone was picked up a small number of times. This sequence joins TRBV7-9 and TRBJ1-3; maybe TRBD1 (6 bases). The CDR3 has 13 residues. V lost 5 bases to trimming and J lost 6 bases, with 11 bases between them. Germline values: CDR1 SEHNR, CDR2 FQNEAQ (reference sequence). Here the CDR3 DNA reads TGTGCCAGCAGCCTAGGGGGAGCAAACACCATATATTTT. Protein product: CASSLGGANTIYF.

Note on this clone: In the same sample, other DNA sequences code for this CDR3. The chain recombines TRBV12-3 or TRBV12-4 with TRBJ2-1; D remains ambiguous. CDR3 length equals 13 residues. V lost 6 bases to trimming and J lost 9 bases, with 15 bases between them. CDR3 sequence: CASSKEQGTEQFF. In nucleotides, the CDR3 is TGTGCCAGCAGCAAGGAGCAAGGTACTGAGCAGTTCTTC.

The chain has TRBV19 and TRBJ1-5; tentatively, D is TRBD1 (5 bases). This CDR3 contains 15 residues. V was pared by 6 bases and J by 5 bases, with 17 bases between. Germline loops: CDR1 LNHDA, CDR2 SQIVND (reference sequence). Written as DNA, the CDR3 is TGTGCCAGTAGAGTTGAAGGACAACGCTATCAGCCCCAGCATTTT. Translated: CASRVEGQRYQPQHF.